The sequence of this TCR beta chain was determined in a study of blood T cell repertoires in COVID-19. On the study more broadly: The United States, Italy and Spain provided the acute and convalescent COVID-19 samples. The analysed material was cDNA or gDNA that came from T cells, B-cell-depleted T cells, or PBMCs.

The CDR3 totals 14 residues. The germline V gene has CDR1 KGHDR and CDR2 SFDVKD. V gave up 6 bases and J gave up 7 bases, with 15 bases separating them. In the original processing: From reference gene primer amplification, estimates of nucleated cell counts were derived. TCRdb's copy holds only in-frame clones and misses some; the assay was immunoSEQ multiplex PCR. V and J calls and clone size are as listed in that table; D and trimming were resolved from the DNA. The sample lists tens of thousands of clones; around 80% were seen once. Input material: peripheral blood. V usage is TRBV24-1 and J usage is TRBJ2-1, with D unclear. This sequence originates from a woman aged 60-75 years with acute or convalescent COVID-19. The CDR3 sequence: CATSHSHSVNEQFF. As DNA, the CDR3 is TGTGCCACCAGTCACTCTCATTCTGTGAATGAGCAGTTCTTC.